This T cell receptor (beta chain) was documented in a study of T cells in Graves' hyperthyroidism and ophthalmopathy (dated by TCRdb to about 2019). Broadly, across the study: To identify distinguishing TCR V-J signatures, a discovery cohort of 100 patients was used, comprising 43 with Graves' ophthalmopathy and 57 with stable Graves' hyperthyroidism. An independent validation cohort of under 20 hyperthyroidism patients and over 15 patients who later progressed to ophthalmopathy tested prospective prediction of ophthalmopathy. For training and testing, the 80 to 100 patients in the discovery cohort were randomly divided in a 7:3 ratio. In addition, the study compared T-cell repertoires in thyroid tissue and in blood from several Graves' hyperthyroidism patients. Once sampling was done, hyperthyroidism patients were given methimazole at a starting dose of 30 mg daily, whereas ophthalmopathy patients were given high-dose intravenous methylprednisolone. The paper reports TCR Vbeta CDR3 sequencing of some 140 peripheral blood samples: around 45 ophthalmopathy, 75 to 80 hyperthyroidism and around 17 progressor patients. What the study reported, not specific to this receptor: Ophthalmopathy was separated from stable hyperthyroidism by a 13 V-J signature model, with approximately 85% sensitivity and roughly 81% specificity obtained in cross-validation and 80%/75% obtained in testing. Most expanded thyroid clonotypes (frequency above 0.001) were also found in blood, which suggests that blood repertoires may mirror thyroid immune responses. Sample size was not statistically predetermined, and investigators were not blinded to group allocation. In validation, the model predicted progression to ophthalmopathy with roughly 70% sensitivity and roughly 75% specificity, a median of about 6 months before onset.

The study excluded patients with uncontrolled infections, other autoimmune diseases, pregnancy or lactation. Diagnoses were established on the basis of clinical symptoms, serum thyroxine and TRAb, thyroid ultrasound, and orbital computed tomography. Total RNA was extracted with Trizol reagent, and quality was checked on an Agilent 2100 Bioanalyzer. V loses 6 bases of germline sequence and J loses 5 bases, and the interval between the two ends is 13 bases. Per the germline V gene (reference sequence), LGHDT is the CDR1 and YNNKEL is the CDR2. Measured from the cysteine to the phenylalanine, the CDR3 is 13 residues long. CDR3 DNA only is kept here, 39 bases in frame from base 1. The TCR beta CDR3 regions were amplified from the RNA transcripts. The TCR CDR3 was subjected to a first round of RT-PCR using the HTBI primer set and the Qiagen OneStep RT-PCR kit. Libraries were constructed in a second round of multiplex PCR, after which size selection and purification were carried out. Paired-end sequencing of the libraries was performed with 100 bp reads on an Illumina HiSeq2000. Processing in the source paper ran as follows. Raw data were processed with SOAPnuke, discarding reads with adapters, uncalled bases, mean Phred below 15, or no exact constant-primer or identifier match. COPE v1.2.5 was used to merge the high-quality paired reads, and each unique nucleotide sequence was defined as a clonotype. MiTCR v1.1 was used to align the clonotypes against IMGT TRBV, TRBD and TRBJ reference segments. Analysis was restricted to V-J combinations with a frequency above 0.0001, which covered over 98% of repertoires. A TCS score was defined as the ratio between F50 (clonal expansion) and ExV (chaos), using BLOSUM62-based TCRdist between CDR3 peptides within each V-J. Welch's t-statistics and random forest reduced roughly 500 V-J features to some 14, which were used in a naive Bayes classifier (R e1071). The similarity between thyroid and blood repertoires was quantified using the Morisita-Horn index. Using fastp trimming at Q25 and MiXCR clonotype assembly, TCRdb reanalyzed the public sequencing data and kept in-frame beta chains. Entries that share a CDR3 protein sequence are merged under the most common genes and DNA. The V and J calls come from TCRdb's annotation, not from the publication. This sample has 450,000 to 700,000 distinct CDR3 sequences in its table, and about 45% of those were observed once. The ten largest clones represent 15% to 20% of the sample.

This clonotype was counted many times. Its antigen target is currently unknown. It has no much larger one-base neighbor in the sample; base qualities were not kept. The receptor was isolated from an adult woman with Graves' disease, either hyperthyroidism or ophthalmopathy (not recorded which). The rearranged chain carries TRBV3-1 and TRBJ2-5; TRBD1 could be the D gene, as 6 bases match. Sequenced material: peripheral blood or thyroid tissue (not recorded which). DNA sequence: TGTGCCAGCAGGGCTGACAGGAGGGAGACCCAGTACTTC. It encodes CASRADRRETQYF.